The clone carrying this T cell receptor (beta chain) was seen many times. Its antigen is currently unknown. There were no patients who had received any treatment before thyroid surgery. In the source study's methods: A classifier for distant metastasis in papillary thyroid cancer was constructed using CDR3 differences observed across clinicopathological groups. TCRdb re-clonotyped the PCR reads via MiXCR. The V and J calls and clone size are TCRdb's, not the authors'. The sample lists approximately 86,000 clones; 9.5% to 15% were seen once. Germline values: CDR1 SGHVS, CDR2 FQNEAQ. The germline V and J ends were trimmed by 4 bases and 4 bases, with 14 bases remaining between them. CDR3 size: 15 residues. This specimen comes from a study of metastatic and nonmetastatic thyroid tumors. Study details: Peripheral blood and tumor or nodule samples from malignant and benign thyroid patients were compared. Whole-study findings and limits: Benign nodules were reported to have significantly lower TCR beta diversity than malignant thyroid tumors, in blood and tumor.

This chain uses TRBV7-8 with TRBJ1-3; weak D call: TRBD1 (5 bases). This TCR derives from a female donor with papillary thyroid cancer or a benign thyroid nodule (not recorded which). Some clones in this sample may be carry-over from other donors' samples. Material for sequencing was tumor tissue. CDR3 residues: CASSSFGTKGNTIYF. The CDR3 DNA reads TGTGCCAGCAGCTCCTTCGGGACTAAAGGAAACACCATATATTTT. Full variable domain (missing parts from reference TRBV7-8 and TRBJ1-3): GAGVSQSPRYKVAKRGQDVALRCDPISGHVSLFWYQQALGQGPEFLTYFQNEAQLDKSGLPSDRFFAERPEGSVSTLKIQRTQQEDSAVYLCASSSFGTKGNTIYFGEGSWLTVV.